These 2 T cell receptor beta chains were sequenced from one sample in a study of identical twins. Each CDR3 protein is one row after TCRdb ran MiXCR on the 5' RACE reads. The data show some 900,000 distinct CDR3 sequences, over 9% seen once. The same sample was also used in a study of yellow fever vaccine responses in identical twins.

Sequencing input: PBMCs. The receptors were gathered from a woman younger than 35 in good health.

The V call is TRBV11-2, the J call TRBJ2-5; 7 nucleotides agree with TRBD1. Per germline, CDR1 SGHAT and CDR2 FQNNGV. This CDR3 spans 15 amino acids. V shed 3 bases, J shed 0 bases, and the junction held 4 bases outside the gene matches. The CDR3, as DNA: TGTGCCAGCAGCTTGGGACAGTCGTACCAAGAGACCCAGTACTTC. The encoded protein is CASSLGQSYQETQYF.

DNA for the CDR3: TGTGCCAGCAGCTTACTCTCCGGGGCCCCGTCTGTTCGGAAGTATTTT. It translates to CASSLLSGAPSVRKYF. The chain uses TRBV7-2 and TRBJ2-3, with D perhaps matching TRBD1 or TRBD2 (5 bases each). The CDR3 runs to 16 residues. Looked up from germline, CDR1 is SGHTA and CDR2 is FQGNSA. Trimming pared 2 bases from V and 13 bases from J, leaving 25 bases between.